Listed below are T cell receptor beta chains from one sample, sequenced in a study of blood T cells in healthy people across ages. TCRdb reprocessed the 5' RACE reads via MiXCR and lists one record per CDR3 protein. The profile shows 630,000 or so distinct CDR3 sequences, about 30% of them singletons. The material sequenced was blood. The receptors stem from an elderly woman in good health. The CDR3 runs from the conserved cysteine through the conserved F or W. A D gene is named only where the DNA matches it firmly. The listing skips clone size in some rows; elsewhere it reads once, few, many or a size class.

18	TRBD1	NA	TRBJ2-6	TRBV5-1	TGCGCCAGCAGCAACGGGGACAGGGCCAGCTCTGGGGCCAACGTCCGGGCTTTC	CASSNGDRASSGANVRAF
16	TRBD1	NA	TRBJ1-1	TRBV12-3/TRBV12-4	TGTGCCAGCAGTTTAGATTGTGGGACAGCGAGAACTGAAGCTTTCTTT	CASSLDCGTARTEAFF
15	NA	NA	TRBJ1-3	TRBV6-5	TGTGCCAGCAGTTACGCGGGGGCCCCTGGAAACACCATATATTTT	CASSYAGAPGNTIYF
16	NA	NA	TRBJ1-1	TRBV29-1	TGCAGCGTTGAAGATAATACGAGGGGCCTGAACACTGAAGCTTTCTTT	CSVEDNTRGLNTEAFF
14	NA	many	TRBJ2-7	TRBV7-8	TGTGCCAGCAGCTTAGATACAGGGATCCGGGAGCAGTACTTC	CASSLDTGIREQYF
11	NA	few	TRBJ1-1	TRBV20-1	TGCAGGGCTAGACCCAGGGAGGCGGCTTTCTTT	CRARPREAAFF
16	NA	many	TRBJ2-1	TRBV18	TGTGCCAGCTCACCATTTGGGGCAGGGCGGTCCAATGAGCAGTTCTTC	CASSPFGAGRSNEQFF
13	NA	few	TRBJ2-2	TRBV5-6	TGTGCCAGCAGCATTGGGCTGACCGGGGAGCTGTTTTTT	CASSIGLTGELFF
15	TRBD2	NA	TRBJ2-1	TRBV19	TGTGCCAGTAGAGACAGGACTAGCGATGGCAATGAGCAGTTCTTC	CASRDRTSDGNEQFF
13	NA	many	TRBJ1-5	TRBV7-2	TGTGCCAGCAGCTCCCTTATTAGTCAGCCCCAGCATTTT	CASSSLISQPQHF
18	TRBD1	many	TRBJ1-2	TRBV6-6	TGTGCCAGCAGTTACCCGTGGGACAGGGGAAGGACTAACTATGGCTACACCTTC	CASSYPWDRGRTNYGYTF
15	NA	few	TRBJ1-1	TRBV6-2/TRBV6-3	TGTGCCAGCAGTTACATCGCAGGGAAGGGCACTGAAGCTTTCTTT	CASSYIAGKGTEAFF
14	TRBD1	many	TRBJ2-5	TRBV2	TGTGCCAGCAGGAAGACAGGGACCCAAGAGACCCAGTACTTC	CASRKTGTQETQYF
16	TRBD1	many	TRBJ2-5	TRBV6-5	TGTGCCAGCAGTTACGCCGGGACAGGGGGTGGAGAGACCCAGTACTTC	CASSYAGTGGGETQYF
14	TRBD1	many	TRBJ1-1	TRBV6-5	TGTGCCACCCTTCCCAGGGACAGGGCGTCTGAAGCTTTCTTT	CATLPRDRASEAFF
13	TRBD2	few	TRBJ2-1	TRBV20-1	TGCAGTGCTGGACTAGCGGGACGGGATGAGCAGTTCTTC	CSAGLAGRDEQFF
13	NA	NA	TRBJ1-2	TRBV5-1	TGCGCCAGCACGACGGAACCTAACTATGGCTACACCTTC	CASTTEPNYGYTF
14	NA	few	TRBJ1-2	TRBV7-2	TGTGCCAGCAGCTTAGCGCAGGGGCTGAATGGCTACACCTTC	CASSLAQGLNGYTF
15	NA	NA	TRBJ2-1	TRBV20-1	TGCAGTGCTAGTTTTGGAGGACCCTCCGCTGGTGAGCAGTTCTTC	CSASFGGPSAGEQFF
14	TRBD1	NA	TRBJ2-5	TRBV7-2	TGTGCCAGCAGGCTACAGGGGGCTGGGGAGACCCAGTACTTC	CASRLQGAGETQYF
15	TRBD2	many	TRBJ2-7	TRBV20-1	TGCAGTGCAGACGGGACTAGCCGGGGCTCCTACGAGCAGTACTTC	CSADGTSRGSYEQYF
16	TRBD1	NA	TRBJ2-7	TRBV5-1	TGCGCCAGCAGCGGGGTGTGGGGACAGGGGGCCGACGAGCAGTACTTC	CASSGVWGQGADEQYF
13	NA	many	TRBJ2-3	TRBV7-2	TGTGCCAGCAGCTATAGACACACAGATACGCAGTATTTT	CASSYRHTDTQYF
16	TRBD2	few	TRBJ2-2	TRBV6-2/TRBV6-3	TGTGCCAGCAGTTACTTGGGACTAGCGGGGACCGGGGAGCTGTTTTTT	CASSYLGLAGTGELFF
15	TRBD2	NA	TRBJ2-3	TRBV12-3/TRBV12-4	TGTGCCTGCAGTTTAGAGGGCGGGAGCGCAGATACGCAGTATTTT	CACSLEGGSADTQYF
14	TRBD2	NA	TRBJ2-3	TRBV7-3	TGCGCCAGCAGCTCCTCTAGCGGCCCCGATACGCAGTATTTT	CASSSSSGPDTQYF
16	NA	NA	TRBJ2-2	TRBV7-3	TGTGCCAGCAGGGGGGGGGACAGGCTTAACACCGGGGAGCTGTTTTTT	CASRGGDRLNTGELFF
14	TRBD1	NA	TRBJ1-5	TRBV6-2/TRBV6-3	TGTACCAGCAGTTGGGACAGGGGCAATCAGCCCCAGCATTTT	CTSSWDRGNQPQHF
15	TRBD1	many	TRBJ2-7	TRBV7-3	TGTGCCAGCAGCTTAGCCGGGACAGGGACGGCCGAGCAGTACTTC	CASSLAGTGTAEQYF
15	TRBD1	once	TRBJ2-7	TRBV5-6	TGTGCCAGCAGCTTGAGGGGACAGCCGTACAATGAGCAGTACTTC	CASSLRGQPYNEQYF
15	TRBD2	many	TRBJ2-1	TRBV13	TGTGCCAGCAGGCAAGCGGGGGGGCCGATCCATGAGCAGTTCTTC	CASRQAGGPIHEQFF
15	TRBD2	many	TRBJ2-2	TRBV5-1	TGCGCCAGCAGCTTGTGGACTAGCGCAACCGGGGAGCTGTTTTTT	CASSLWTSATGELFF
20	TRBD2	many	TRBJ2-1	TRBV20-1	TGCAGTGCTAGAACCTACGGGCTAGCGGGGGGAATGAGCTCCTACAATGAGCAGTTCTTC	CSARTYGLAGGMSSYNEQFF
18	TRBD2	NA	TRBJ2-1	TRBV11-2	TGTGCCAGCAGCTCAGGTCAGGGAGGACTAGCGGGGAGCCATGAGCAGTTCTTC	CASSSGQGGLAGSHEQFF
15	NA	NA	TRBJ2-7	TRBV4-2	TGTGCCAGCAGCCAAGAAGGGCAGTCCTACAATGAGCAGTACTTC	CASSQEGQSYNEQYF
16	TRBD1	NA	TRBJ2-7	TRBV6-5	TGTGCCAGCAGTCTGGGGACAGGCCCTTTGGGAGGCGTGCAGTACTTC	CASSLGTGPLGGVQYF
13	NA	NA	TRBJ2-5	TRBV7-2	TGTGCCAGCAGCTCAGCCAATTGGGAGACCCAGTACTTC	CASSSANWETQYF
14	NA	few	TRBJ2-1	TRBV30	TGTGCCTGGAGTTTACGCGCGAGGGGTAATGAGCAGTTCTTC	CAWSLRARGNEQFF
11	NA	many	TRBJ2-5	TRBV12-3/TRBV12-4	TGTGCCAGCGGGCTTGAAGAGACCCAGTACTTC	CASGLEETQYF
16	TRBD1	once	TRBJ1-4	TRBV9	TGTGCCAGCAGCGTAGCGCCGGGACAGGGGAATGAAAAACTGTTTTTT	CASSVAPGQGNEKLFF
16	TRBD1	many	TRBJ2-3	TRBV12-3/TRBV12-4	TGTGCCAGCAGTTTCCGGCAGGGGGCCAGGTTAAATACGCAGTATTTT	CASSFRQGARLNTQYF
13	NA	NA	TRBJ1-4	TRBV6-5	TGTGCCAGCAGACCCCTTACGGATGAAAAACTGTTTTTT	CASRPLTDEKLFF
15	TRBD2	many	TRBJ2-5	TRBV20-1	TGCAGTGCTCCGCCACTAGCGGGAGCCCAAGAGACCCAGTACTTC	CSAPPLAGAQETQYF
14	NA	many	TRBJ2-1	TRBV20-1	TGCAGTGCCTCCGACAGTCTGTCCTACAATGAGCAGTTCTTC	CSASDSLSYNEQFF
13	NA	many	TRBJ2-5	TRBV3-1	TGTGCCAGCAGCCAAGTTCAGGGAAAGACCCAGTACTTC	CASSQVQGKTQYF
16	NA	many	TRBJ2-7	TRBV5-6	TGTGCCAGCAGCCCTGTCGGGGTTGGGAGGGGGATCGAGCAGTACTTC	CASSPVGVGRGIEQYF
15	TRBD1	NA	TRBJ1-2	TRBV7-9	TGTGCCAGCAGACCAGGGGGCCCCTCTAACTATGGCTACACCTTC	CASRPGGPSNYGYTF
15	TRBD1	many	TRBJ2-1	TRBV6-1	TGTGCCAGCAGTGAATCCCCGGACAGGTTGATCAAACGGTTCTTC	CASSESPDRLIKRFF
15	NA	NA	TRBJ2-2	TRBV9	TGTGCCAGCAGCGTAGCGGGACAGAACACCGGGGAGCTGTTTTTT	CASSVAGQNTGELFF
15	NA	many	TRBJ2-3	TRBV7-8	TGTGCCAGCAGCCCGGCTGGGTTCAGCACAGATACGCAGTATTTT	CASSPAGFSTDTQYF
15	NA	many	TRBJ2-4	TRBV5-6	TGTGCCAGCAGCTTAAGACAGGTAGCCAAAAACATTCAGTACTTC	CASSLRQVAKNIQYF
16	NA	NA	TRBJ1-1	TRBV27	TGTGCCAGCAGTCCCATCACCGGGACGGCGAACACTGAAGCTTTCTTT	CASSPITGTANTEAFF
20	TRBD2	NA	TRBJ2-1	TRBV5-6	TGTACCAGCAGCTCCTGGTGGGGGGAGACTAGCGCGAGCTCCTACAATGAGCAGTTCTTC	CTSSSWWGETSASSYNEQFF
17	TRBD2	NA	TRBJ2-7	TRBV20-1	TGCAGTGCTAGTGGACTAGCGGGAGATAGTATGTCCTACGAGCAGTACTTC	CSASGLAGDSMSYEQYF
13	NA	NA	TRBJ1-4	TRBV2	TGTGCCAGCAGTGGACAAGATAATGAAAAACTGTTTTTT	CASSGQDNEKLFF
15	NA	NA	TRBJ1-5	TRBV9	TGTGCCAGCAGCGTAGCCCCCGGGGACGATCAGCCCCAGCATTTT	CASSVAPGDDQPQHF
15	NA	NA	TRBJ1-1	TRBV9	TGTGCCAGCAGCGCTTTACCGGGGCAAGACACTGAAGCTTTCTTT	CASSALPGQDTEAFF